These 20 T cell receptor beta chains were sequenced from one sample in a study of early T cells in non-severe SARS-CoV-2 infection. Using its own MiXCR run on the 5' RACE reads, TCRdb lists one record per CDR3 protein. The sample shows fewer than 120,000 distinct CDR3 sequences, around 13% of them seen only once. Sequenced here: whole blood, sampled at baseline. The receptors stem from an adult who was a healthcare worker with PCR-confirmed SARS-CoV-2 infection or an uninfected control (not recorded which).

This clonotype was observed a single time. This sequence joins TRBV4-1 and TRBJ2-3; D gene ambiguous. The V gene's germline CDR1 is MGHRA and CDR2 YSYEKL. This CDR3 is built from 12 residues. The ends were cut back, 0 bases at V and 3 bases at J, with 1 base in the middle. CDR3 sequence reads: CASSQETDTQYF. The DNA for the CDR3 is TGCGCCAGCAGCCAAGAGACAGATACGCAGTATTTT.

The V gene is TRBV11-2, the J gene TRBJ2-1, with 7 bases lining up with TRBD2. Germline assignment: CDR1 SGHAT and CDR2 FQNNGV. The CDR3 has 15 residues. With V trimmed by 6 bases and J by 3 bases, 8 bases remained unmatched. The CDR3 sequence: CASSLGREIYNEQFF. The CDR3, as DNA: TGTGCCAGCAGTTTGGGGCGGGAGATCTACAATGAGCAGTTCTTC.

The V and J genes are TRBV28 and TRBJ2-7, with 7 bases that match TRBD2. The CDR3 runs to 13 residues. Germline CDR1 is MDHEN and CDR2 is SYDVKM. Trimming cost V 11 bases and J 3 bases; bases outside gene matches: 10. In nucleotides, the CDR3 is TGTGCCTCCGAGGAGCGGGATTTCTACGAGCAGTACTTC. It translates to CASEERDFYEQYF.

This clonotype was detected ten times or more. DNA for the CDR3: TGTGCCAGCAGCTTGGTCCTAAACACTGAAGCTTTCTTT. Amino acid sequence: CASSLVLNTEAFF. V gene TRBV5-4 combines with J gene TRBJ1-1; D remains ambiguous. Germline values: CDR1 SGHNT, CDR2 YYREEE (reference sequence). V was cut by 0 bases and J by 2 bases, with 5 bases left in between. CDR3 size: 13 residues. Together with reference TRBV5-4 and TRBJ1-1, the CDR3 gives the full variable domain: ETGVTQSPTHLIKTRGQQVTLRCSSQSGHNTVSWYQQALGQGPQFIFQYYREEENGRGNFPPRFSGLQFPNYSSELNVNALELDDSALYLCASSLVLNTEAFFGQGTRLTVV.

CDR3 nucleotide sequence: TGTGCCAGCTCCGTCACAGGTCCCCGAAACACCATATATTTT. Translated: CASSVTGPRNTIYF. The chain is built from TRBV2 and TRBJ1-3; tentative D call: TRBD1 (5 bases). V shed 8 bases and J shed 5 bases, with 16 bases lying between them. CDR3 length: 14 residues. Germline V gene sequence: CDR1 SNHLY, CDR2 FYNNEI.

This clonotype was seen only a few times. The chain has TRBV4-1 and TRBJ2-2, with D hard to call. With 1 base removed from V and 7 bases from J, the gap between germline ends came to 7 bases. The CDR3 is 13 residues long. Germline CDR1 reads MGHRA; CDR2 reads YSYEKL. Here the CDR3 reads CASSQGIFGELFF. CDR3 DNA sequence: TGCGCCAGCAGCCAAGGCATCTTCGGGGAGCTGTTTTTT.

This chain links TRBV4-1 with TRBJ2-5, with D uncertain. Germline loops: CDR1 MGHRA, CDR2 YSYEKL. Trimming left V 1 base short and J 1 base short, with 10 bases between. The CDR3 runs to 15 residues. The CDR3 loop reads CASSQGRAPQETQYF. CDR3 nucleotides: TGCGCCAGCAGCCAAGGTCGGGCCCCCCAAGAGACCCAGTACTTC.

This clonotype was picked up a small number of times. The chain employs TRBV20-1 and TRBJ2-7, with 7 bases aligning to TRBD1. Germline V gene data show CDR1 as DFQATT and CDR2 as SNEGSKA (reference sequence). The CDR3 extends over 15 amino acids. V was pared by 3 bases and J by 1 base, with 9 bases of the junction left unmatched. CDR3 sequence (DNA): TGCAGTGCTAGTATTGCGACAGGGAAATCCTACGAGCAGTACTTC. Its translation is CSASIATGKSYEQYF.

The chain has TRBV11-2 and TRBJ2-3; D not certain. The germline V gene encodes CDR1 SGHAT and CDR2 FQNNGV. Trimming stripped 5 bases from V and 1 base from J, with 16 bases between. CDR3 length: 16 residues. The CDR3 sequence: CASSPRTAARTDTQYF. The CDR3 DNA is TGTGCCAGCAGCCCACGTACAGCAGCCCGCACAGATACGCAGTATTTT.

The table lists this clonotype with many counts. The chain recombines TRBV28 with TRBJ2-7; 10 nucleotides agree with TRBD1. V lost 3 bases, J lost 2 bases, and 4 bases stayed unmatched. This CDR3 is 15 amino acids long. CDR1 MDHEN and CDR2 SYDVKM come from the germline V gene. CDR3 nucleotides: TGTGCCAGCAGTTTTTGGACAGGGGGAGCCTACGAGCAGTACTTC. This codes for CASSFWTGGAYEQYF.

Worth noting for this clonotype: A much larger clone lies one base from this, so it may be a read error. The chain has TRBV11-2 and TRBJ2-3; 9 positions match TRBD2. Germline assignment: CDR1 SGHAT and CDR2 FQNNGV. The CDR3 has 15 amino acids. CDR3 loop: CVSSLRTSGTDTQYF. The CDR3 region has the DNA TGTGTCAGCAGCTTACGGACTAGCGGCACAGATACGCAGTATTTT.

The chain couples TRBV6-2 or TRBV6-3 to TRBJ2-7, with D perhaps matching TRBD2 (5 bases). This CDR3 is built from 15 residues. With 5 bases removed from V and 2 bases from J, the gap between germline ends came to 16 bases. Germline V gives CDR1 MNHEY, CDR2 SVGEGT. The CDR3 loop reads CASSLLERHPYEQYF. The CDR3 DNA is TGTGCCAGCAGTCTCCTCGAGCGGCACCCCTACGAGCAGTACTTC.

Ten or more counts support this clonotype. This chain uses TRBV11-2 with TRBJ1-3; no reliable D call. Germline V gives CDR1 SGHAT, CDR2 FQNNGV. The V and J ends lost 5 bases and 0 bases respectively, with 11 bases between them. CDR3 length: 15 amino acids. CDR3 region: CASSRTSSSGNTIYF. The CDR3 DNA reads as TGTGCCAGCAGCCGTACCTCCAGCTCTGGAAACACCATATATTTT. Supplemented by reference TRBV11-2 and TRBJ1-3, the full variable domain reads EAGVAQSPRYKIIEKRQSVAFWCNPISGHATLYWYQQILGQGPKLLIQFQNNGVVDDSQLPKDRFSAERLKGVDSTLKIQPAKLEDSAVYLCASSRTSSSGNTIYFGEGSWLTVV.

This clonotype was seen more than once but under ten times. V usage is TRBV5-1 and J usage is TRBJ1-2; TRBD1 agrees at 7 bases. With 3 bases clipped from V and 4 bases from J, the junction kept 12 bases outside the gene matches. The length of the CDR3 is 16 residues. In germline, CDR1 is SGHRS, CDR2 YFSETQ. In DNA form, the CDR3 reads TGCGCCAGCAGCTCCCTCCCGACAGGGAAGGCCTATGGCTACACCTTC. It yields the protein CASSSLPTGKAYGYTF. The full variable domain, completed using reference TRBV5-1 and TRBJ1-2, is KAGVTQTPRYLIKTRGQQVTLSCSPISGHRSVSWYQQTPGQGLQFLFEYFSETQRNKGNFPGRFSGRQFSNSRSEMNVSTLELGDSALYLCASSSLPTGKAYGYTFGSGTRLTVV.

This clonotype was recorded a few times. The chain uses TRBV21-1 and TRBJ1-2; TRBD1, the table's D call, was not compared with the DNA. TRBV21-1 is noted as a pseudogene. The length of the CDR3 is 12 residues. The CDR3 region is CPPGRPYTGYTF. The CDR3 region has the DNA TGTCCCCCCGGGCGCCCTTATACGGGCTACACCTTC.

In this sample, this clonotype turned up a few times. The chain couples TRBV2 to TRBJ1-1; D is perhaps TRBD1 (5 bases). CDR3 length equals 13 residues. Germline-derived CDR1 and CDR2 are SNHLY and FYNNEI. Trimming took off 7 bases at V and 3 bases at J, with 12 bases between the two ends. The CDR3 DNA follows: TGTGCCAGCAAGGGGCGGGTCGACACTGAAGCTTTCTTT. It specifies CASKGRVDTEAFF.

This clonotype showed up many times. The chain links TRBV2 to TRBJ1-4; D might be TRBD1 (6 bases). Trimming cost V 5 bases and J 5 bases, with 15 bases left between them. The CDR3 contains 15 residues. Germline lookup yields CDR1 SNHLY and CDR2 FYNNEI. The CDR3 DNA follows: TGTGCCAGCAGTTCCCAAGGGGGATGGAATGAAAAACTGTTTTTT. It encodes CASSSQGGWNEKLFF.

The table lists this clonotype with a few counts. CDR3 bases: TGTGCCAGCAGTGAAGGGGGCTGGAGTAATTCACCCCTCCACTTT. It translates to CASSEGGWSNSPLHF. This chain uses TRBV6-1 with TRBJ1-6, with D possibly TRBD1 on 5 matching bases. Trimming shortened V by 1 base and J by 6 bases, and 10 bases separated the two germline ends. There are 15 residues in the CDR3. Germline lookup yields CDR1 MNHNS and CDR2 SASEGT.

This rearrangement joins TRBV5-1 to TRBJ2-3; tentative D call: TRBD2 (7 bases). V dropped 4 bases and J dropped 5 bases, with 17 bases sitting between them. The germline V gene has CDR1 SGHRS and CDR2 YFSETQ. The CDR3 totals 15 residues. The CDR3 DNA sequence: TGCGCCAGCAGCCCTTGGCCAGGGGAGGGAGATACGCAGTATTTT. It yields the protein CASSPWPGEGDTQYF.

In its sample, this clonotype was seen a few times. The chain links TRBV20-1 to TRBJ2-5; 10 nucleotides match TRBD2. This CDR3 contains 18 residues. In germline, CDR1 is DFQATT, CDR2 SNEGSKA (reference sequence). Unmatched junction bases numbered 12, after V lost 0 bases and J lost 2 bases. For the CDR3, the DNA is TGCAGTGCTAGAGATCGCCGTAATAGCGGGGGGTGGCAAGAGACCCAGTACTTC. The encoded protein is CSARDRRNSGGWQETQYF.